Following are 21 T cell receptor beta chains from one sample sequenced in a study of cytomegalovirus exposure and HLA in healthy donors. The PCR used 60 Vbeta and 13 Jbeta primers. The method was immunoSEQ multiplex PCR; TCRdb's version includes in-frame clones alone and lacks a portion of them. The table records approximately 130,000 clones, about 79% of them present only once. The sample was PBMCs. These receptors were obtained from a female donor in good health and CMV-seropositive.

The rearrangement joins TRBV27 to TRBJ1-2, with no clear D. V gave up 0 bases and J gave up 4 bases, with 6 bases separating them. This CDR3 has 13 amino acids. CDR1 and CDR2 (germline): MNHEY, SMNVEV (reference sequence). CDR3 sequence: CASSLSRVYGYTF. Written as DNA, the CDR3 is TGTGCCAGCAGTTTATCACGGGTCTATGGCTACACCTTC.

The chain's CDR3 is CASRERVNTEAFF. DNA of the CDR3: TGTGCCAGCAGAGAACGGGTTAACACTGAAGCTTTCTTT. The chain recombines TRBV6-1 with TRBJ1-1; D remains unclear. Germline assignment: CDR1 MNHNS and CDR2 SASEGT. This CDR3 comprises 13 residues. Trimming stripped 6 bases from V and 2 bases from J, with 10 bases between.

This chain joins TRBV6-5 and TRBJ1-2, with TRBD1 identical over 8 bases. The CDR3 is 13 residues long. Losses at the gene ends were 4 bases for V and 4 bases for J; bases not matched to a gene: 2. Germline V gene data show CDR1 as MNHEY and CDR2 as SVGAGI. CDR3 nucleotide sequence: TGTGCCAGCAGTTCGACAGGGGCCTATGGCTACACCTTC. Translated, it gives CASSSTGAYGYTF.

This chain uses TRBV27 with TRBJ2-3; D may be TRBD2 (5 bases). The CDR3 is 15 amino acids. The V gene's germline CDR1 is MNHEY and CDR2 SMNVEV (reference sequence). V shed 6 bases and J shed 5 bases, with 18 bases lying between them. For the CDR3, the DNA is TGTGCCAGCAGCCGGGATTCGCCCCTTGGAGATACGCAGTATTTT. Its protein is CASSRDSPLGDTQYF.

In this sample, this clone turned up a few times. The chain couples TRBV6-4 to TRBJ2-5; no clear D. V lost 5 bases and J lost 4, with 11 bases in between. The CDR3 extends over 13 amino acids. CDR1 and CDR2 from the germline V gene are MRHNA and SNTAGT. CDR3 sequence reads: CASSPRPGETQYF. The CDR3 DNA reads TGTGCCAGCAGTCCCCGGCCGGGAGAGACCCAGTACTTC.

This chain links TRBV5-1 with TRBJ2-2; the D is unclear. V was pared by 7 bases and J by 6 bases, with 10 bases between. Germline loops: CDR1 SGHRS, CDR2 YFSETQ. CDR3 size: 12 residues. CDR3 sequence: CASPKPSGELFF. The CDR3 DNA follows: TGCGCCAGCCCGAAGCCGTCCGGGGAGCTGTTTTTT.

The sample holds a few counts of this clone. The CDR3 spells CASSPGGYTDTQYF. The DNA for the CDR3 is TGTGCCAGCAGCCCAGGGGGCTACACAGATACGCAGTATTTT. The V gene is TRBV7-9, the J gene TRBJ2-3; TRBD1 matches 8 bases. There are 14 residues in the CDR3. The ends lost 5 bases at V and 2 bases at J; junction bases unmatched: 3. Germline loops: CDR1 SEHNR, CDR2 FQNEAQ (reference sequence).

This chain joins TRBV18 and TRBJ1-1; D possibly corresponds to TRBD1 (5 bases). Trimming cost V 3 bases and J 4 bases, with 12 bases left between them. CDR3 length equals 14 residues. Germline assignment: CDR1 KGHSH and CDR2 LQKENI. This chain's CDR3 is CASSPRGVGTEAFF. Here the CDR3 DNA reads TGTGCCAGCTCACCCCGGGGGGTTGGCACTGAAGCTTTCTTT.

J is TRBJ2-1 and V is TRBV5-1, with 7 bases matching TRBD2. Per germline, CDR1 SGHRS and CDR2 YFSETQ. With V trimmed by 5 bases and J by 5 bases, 7 bases remained unmatched. The CDR3 sequence is 14 residues long. CDR3 residues: CASSWTRPDNEQFF. The CDR3 DNA follows: TGCGCCAGCAGTTGGACTAGGCCCGACAATGAGCAGTTCTTC.

This sequence joins TRBV6-1 and TRBJ1-1; 7 nucleotides align to TRBD1. Germline CDR1 MNHNS, CDR2 SASEGT. CDR3 length equals 14 residues. V lost 2 bases and J lost 3; bases outside the gene matches: 3. The chain's CDR3 is CASSETGDHTEAFF. The CDR3 DNA reads as TGTGCCAGCAGTGAAACAGGGGACCACACTGAAGCTTTCTTT.

The chain recombines TRBV18 with TRBJ1-2, with 10 bases lining up with TRBD1. Germline CDR1 KGHSH, CDR2 LQKENI. The CDR3 totals 15 residues. The junction had 7 bases not matched to a gene; V was cut back by 3 bases and J by 6 bases. This chain's CDR3 is CASSPSGQGVNGYTF. DNA for the CDR3: TGTGCCAGCTCACCGTCCGGACAGGGGGTTAATGGCTACACCTTC.

This clone appeared a single time. The CDR3 coding sequence is TGTGCCAGCAGTCACCCCTCCAGGCTAGCGGAGAATGAGCAGTTCTTC. It translates to CASSHPSRLAENEQFF. The rearrangement uses TRBV27 and TRBJ2-1; 7 nucleotides match TRBD2. V was clipped by 5 bases and J by 7 bases; unmatched bases: 14. CDR1 and CDR2 from the germline V gene are MNHEY and SMNVEV (reference sequence). The length of the CDR3 is 16 residues.

The chain joins TRBV7-2 to TRBJ1-1; D might be TRBD1 (6 bases). The CDR3 has 18 amino acids. Deletions cut 5 bases from V and 1 base from J, with 23 bases between. Germline values: CDR1 SGHTA, CDR2 FQGNSA. The CDR3 is CASSARQVGLGSNTEAFF. The CDR3 DNA is TGTGCCAGCAGCGCAAGACAGGTTGGCCTTGGGTCGAACACTGAAGCTTTCTTT.

This clone came up once. The chain uses TRBV28 and TRBJ1-3; D perhaps matches TRBD1 (5 bases). Germline lookup yields CDR1 MDHEN and CDR2 SYDVKM. This CDR3 is 15 amino acids long. Trimming left V 2 bases short and J 4 bases short, with 12 bases between. CDR3 amino acids: CASSLGGARGNTIYF. CDR3 DNA: TGTGCCAGCAGTTTAGGAGGGGCGCGGGGAAACACCATATATTTT. Full variable domain (outside the CDR3, taken from reference TRBV28 and TRBJ1-3): DVKVTQSSRYLVKRTGEKVFLECVQDMDHENMFWYRQDPGLGLRLIYFSYDVKMKEKGDIPEGYSVSREKKERFSLILESASTNQTSMYLCASSLGGARGNTIYFGEGSWLTVV.

This chain joins TRBV10-3 and TRBJ2-1; 7 nucleotides line up with TRBD2. The CDR3 contains 14 residues. Germline V CDR1 and CDR2: ENHRY, SYGVKD. The trim removed 5 bases at V and 8 bases at J, leaving 9 bases unmatched. CDR3 nucleotides: TGTGCCATCAGTCAACTAGCGTTCAATGATGAGCAGTTCTTC. Protein sequence: CAISQLAFNDEQFF.

This rearrangement joins TRBV5-1 to TRBJ1-2; TRBD1 matches at 7 bases. There are 13 residues in the CDR3. The J segment lost 6 bases and the V segment lost 4 bases, leaving 6 bases of the junction unmatched. The germline gives CDR1 SGHRS, CDR2 YFSETQ. The CDR3 is CASSQGTANGYTF. The CDR3 nucleotides read TGCGCCAGCAGCCAAGGGACAGCTAATGGCTACACCTTC.

J is TRBJ2-2 and V is TRBV5-1; D may be TRBD2 (6 bases). The V and J ends lost 5 bases and 1 base respectively, with 12 bases between them. This CDR3 has 15 residues. CDR1 SGHRS and CDR2 YFSETQ come from the germline V gene. CDR3 sequence reads: CASRQDGGNTGELFF. CDR3 nucleotide sequence: TGCGCCAGCAGACAGGACGGGGGGAACACCGGGGAGCTGTTTTTT. Full variable domain (rest looked up from reference TRBV5-1 and TRBJ2-2): KAGVTQTPRYLIKTRGQQVTLSCSPISGHRSVSWYQQTPGQGLQFLFEYFSETQRNKGNFPGRFSGRQFSNSRSEMNVSTLELGDSALYLCASRQDGGNTGELFFGEGSRLTVL.

V and J are TRBV2 and TRBJ2-7, with D perhaps TRBD2 (5 bases). Trimming stripped 6 bases from V and 6 bases from J, with 12 bases between. The CDR3 extends over 12 amino acids. Germline loops: CDR1 SNHLY, CDR2 FYNNEI. CDR3 protein: CASRTDGIEQYF. The CDR3, as DNA: TGTGCCAGCAGGACGGACGGGATCGAGCAGTACTTC. Variable domain in full (rest from reference TRBV2 and TRBJ2-7): EPEVTQTPSHQVTQMGQEVILRCVPISNHLYFYWYRQILGQKVEFLVSFYNNEISEKSEIFDDQFSVERPDGSNFTLKIRSTKLEDSAMYFCASRTDGIEQYFGPGTRLTVT.

V is TRBV5-3 and J is TRBJ1-1; D not certain. TRBV5-3 is recorded as an ORF, its role being uncertain. Deletions cut 0 bases from V and 5 bases from J, with 8 bases between. This CDR3 region has 13 residues. CDR3 sequence reads: CARSLVLATEAFF. The CDR3 DNA sequence: TGTGCCAGAAGCTTGGTTTTGGCAACTGAAGCTTTCTTT.

This CDR3 reads CASSGTSGRASEQYF. CDR3 DNA sequence: TGTGCCAGCAGCGGGACTAGCGGGAGGGCCTCCGAGCAGTACTTC. This rearrangement joins TRBV5-4 to TRBJ2-7; 16 nucleotides align to TRBD2. The trim removed 4 bases at V and 6 bases at J, leaving 4 bases unmatched. Germline values: CDR1 SGHNT, CDR2 YYREEE (reference sequence). This CDR3 comprises 15 residues.

The rearrangement joins TRBV19 to TRBJ2-7, with 10 bases fitting TRBD1. Germline V gene lookup returns CDR1 LNHDA and CDR2 SQIVND (reference sequence). This CDR3 spans 17 amino acids. Trimming at V came to 6 bases and at J to 2 bases, leaving 13 bases not matched to a gene. Here the CDR3 DNA reads TGTGCCAGTAGCCACCCCCAAACGGACAGGGGGGCCTACGAGCAGTACTTC. Encoded protein: CASSHPQTDRGAYEQYF.